Below, one TCR delta chain is given with its context. This clone was counted ten times or more. Its antigen is still unknown. The TCRdb protein, from a much larger clone, departs from this DNA's translation at residue 19, likely by read error; the protein shown derives from the DNA. The sample comes from a study of γδ T cells in repeated Plasmodium falciparum infection (dated by TCRdb to the early 2020s). A note on the overall study: The natural-infection arm enrolled Malian children exposed to intense seasonal malaria transmission and compared the Malian children with Australian children matched for age and gender. Malian gammadelta TCR repertoires were analysed cross-sectionally in periods with no transmission and longitudinally across episodes of acute febrile malaria. Using both natural infection in Mali and controlled human malaria infection, the study looked at the way repeated Plasmodium falciparum infection shapes the human gammadelta T cell repertoire. Four controlled human malaria infections were administered to about five malaria-naive U.S. adults over 644 days by bites from P. falciparum NF54-infected Anopheles stephensi mosquitoes. Samples from controlled-infection subjects were taken at baseline, just before selected infections, and 21 days after each infection.

Library preparation was by multiplex PCR. TCRdb shows the sequencer as Illumina MiSeq. Both TCR gamma (TRG) and TCR delta (TRD) chains were sequenced from each sorted gammadelta T cell sample. The study's processing was this. Repertoire analyses included clonotype tree plots, accumulated frequency of the top 20 clonotypes, diversity index (DI) and D75 metrics. TCRdb reran clone calling on the public reads with CATT; rows sharing one DNA sequence were then combined. The V and J calls here are based on TCRdb, not the publication. The sample table holds 50,000 to 65,000 delta-chain clones, of which 1.7% were seen once. The ten largest clones add up to roughly 15% of the sample. General findings and caveats noted by the study authors: Because the controlled-infection cohort was small, analysis of inter-individual variability in gammadelta T cell responses was limited. A highly stable polyclonal repertoire over time and infection, with many inter-individual overlapping TCRgamma sequences, was shown by Vgamma9/Vdelta2+ TCR repertoires. Compared with Australian children, Malian children appeared to have Vdelta2-negative gammadelta TCR repertoires that were more clonally expanded, less diverse and less shared. In Vdelta2-negative gammadelta TCR repertoires, which were largely Vdelta1+, repeated controlled infections appeared to drive waves of new clonotype selection. The Malian cohort was drawn from a small rural village made up mostly of one ethnic group, which limits generalizability.

Vgamma9/Vdelta2+ and Vdelta2-negative gammadelta T cell populations were flow-sorted from peripheral blood mononuclear cells for bulk TCR repertoire analysis. Inclusive of the bounding cysteine and phenylalanine, the CDR3 is 22 residues long. Only the CDR3 DNA is retained, 66 bases long and in frame from the first base. The germline V gene specifies TSWWSYY as CDR1 and QGS as CDR2. The sample comprised gamma-delta T cells from blood. The chain links TRDV1 with TRDJ1; 8 nucleotides in the junction match TRDD3. The sequence derives from a pool of human donors (malaria-infected and uninfected, not separated). Read as DNA, the sequence is TGTGCTCTTGGTGTAAACCCGCCTTCCGACGACCAATGTGGGATACGCACCGATAGACTCATCTTT. This sequence encodes CALGVNPPSDDQCGIRTDRLIF.